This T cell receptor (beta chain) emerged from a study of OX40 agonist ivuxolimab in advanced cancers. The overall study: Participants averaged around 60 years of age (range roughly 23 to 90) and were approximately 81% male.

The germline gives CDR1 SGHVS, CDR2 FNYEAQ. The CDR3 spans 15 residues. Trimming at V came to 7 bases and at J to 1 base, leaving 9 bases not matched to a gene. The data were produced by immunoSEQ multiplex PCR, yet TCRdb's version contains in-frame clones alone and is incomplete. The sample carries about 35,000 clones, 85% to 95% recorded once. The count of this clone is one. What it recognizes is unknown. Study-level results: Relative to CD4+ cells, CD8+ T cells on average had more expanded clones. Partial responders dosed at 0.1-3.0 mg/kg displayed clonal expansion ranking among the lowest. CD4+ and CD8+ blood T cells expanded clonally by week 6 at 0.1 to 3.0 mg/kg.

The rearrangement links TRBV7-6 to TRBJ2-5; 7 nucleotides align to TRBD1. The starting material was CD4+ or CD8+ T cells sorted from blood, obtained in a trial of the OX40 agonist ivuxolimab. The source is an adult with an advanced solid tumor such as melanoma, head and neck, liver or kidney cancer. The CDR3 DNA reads TGTGCCAGCATTTCCGGGACAGAACGCCAAGAGACCCAGTACTTC. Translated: CASISGTERQETQYF.